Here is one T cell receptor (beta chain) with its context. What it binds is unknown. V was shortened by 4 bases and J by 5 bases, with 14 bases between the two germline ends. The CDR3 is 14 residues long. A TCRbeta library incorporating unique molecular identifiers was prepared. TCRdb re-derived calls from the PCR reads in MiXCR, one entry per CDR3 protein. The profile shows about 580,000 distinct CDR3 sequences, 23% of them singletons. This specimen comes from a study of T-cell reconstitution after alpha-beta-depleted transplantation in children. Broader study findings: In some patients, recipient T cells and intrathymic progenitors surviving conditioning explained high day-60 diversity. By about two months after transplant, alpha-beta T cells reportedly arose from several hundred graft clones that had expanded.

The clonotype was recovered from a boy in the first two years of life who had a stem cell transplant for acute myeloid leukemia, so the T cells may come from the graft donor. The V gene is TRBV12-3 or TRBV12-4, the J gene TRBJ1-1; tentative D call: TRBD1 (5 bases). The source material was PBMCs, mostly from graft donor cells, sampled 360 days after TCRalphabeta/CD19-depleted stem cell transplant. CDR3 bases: TGTGCCAGCAGTTGGGGGGGACGATTAACTGAAGCTTTCTTT. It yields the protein CASSWGGRLTEAFF.